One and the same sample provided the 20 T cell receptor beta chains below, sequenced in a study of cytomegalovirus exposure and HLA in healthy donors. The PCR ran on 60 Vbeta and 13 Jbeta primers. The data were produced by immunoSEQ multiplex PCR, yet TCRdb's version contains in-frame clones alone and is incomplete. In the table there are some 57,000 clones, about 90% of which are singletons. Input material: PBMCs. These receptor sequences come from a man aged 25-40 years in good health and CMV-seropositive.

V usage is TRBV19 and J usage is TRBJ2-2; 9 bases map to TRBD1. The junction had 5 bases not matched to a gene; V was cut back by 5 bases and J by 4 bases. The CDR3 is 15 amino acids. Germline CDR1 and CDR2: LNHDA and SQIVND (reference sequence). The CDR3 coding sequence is TGTGCCAGTAGTCGGACAGGGGCACCCACCGGGGAGCTGTTTTTT. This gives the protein CASSRTGAPTGELFF.

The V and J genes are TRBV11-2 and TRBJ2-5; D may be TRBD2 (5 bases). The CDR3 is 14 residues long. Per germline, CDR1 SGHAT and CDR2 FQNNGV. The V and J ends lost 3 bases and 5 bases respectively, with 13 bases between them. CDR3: CASSFGVVGETQYF. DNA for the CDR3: TGTGCCAGCAGCTTCGGGGTGGTTGGGGAGACCCAGTACTTC.

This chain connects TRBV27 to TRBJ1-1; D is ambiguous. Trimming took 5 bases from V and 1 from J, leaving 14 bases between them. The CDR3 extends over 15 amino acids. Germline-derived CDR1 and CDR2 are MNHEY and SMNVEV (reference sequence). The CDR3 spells CASSAGLLGNTEAFF. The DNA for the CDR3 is TGTGCCAGCAGTGCGGGTCTTTTGGGGAACACTGAAGCTTTCTTT.

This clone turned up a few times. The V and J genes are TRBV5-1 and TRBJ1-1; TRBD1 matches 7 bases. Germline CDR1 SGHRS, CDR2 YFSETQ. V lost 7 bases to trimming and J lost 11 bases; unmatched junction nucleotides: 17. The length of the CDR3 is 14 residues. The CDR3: CASGPGQHVGRAFF. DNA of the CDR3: TGCGCCAGCGGCCCGGGACAGCATGTCGGGCGGGCTTTCTTT.

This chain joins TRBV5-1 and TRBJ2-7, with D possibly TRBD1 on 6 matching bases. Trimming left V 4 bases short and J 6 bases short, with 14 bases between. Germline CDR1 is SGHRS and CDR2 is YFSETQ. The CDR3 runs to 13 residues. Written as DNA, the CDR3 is TGCGCCAGCAGCGAGGGGGAAGAGGGCGAGCAGTACTTC. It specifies CASSEGEEGEQYF.

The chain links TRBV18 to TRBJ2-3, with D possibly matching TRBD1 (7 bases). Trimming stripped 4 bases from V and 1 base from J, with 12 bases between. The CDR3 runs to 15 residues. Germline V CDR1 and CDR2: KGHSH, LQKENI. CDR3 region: CASSRGTEGTDTQYF. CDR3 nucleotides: TGTGCCAGCTCACGCGGGACAGAGGGCACAGATACGCAGTATTTT.

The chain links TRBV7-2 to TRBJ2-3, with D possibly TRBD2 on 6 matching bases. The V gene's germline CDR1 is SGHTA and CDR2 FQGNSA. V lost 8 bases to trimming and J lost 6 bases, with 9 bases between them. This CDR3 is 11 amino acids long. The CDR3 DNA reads TGTGCCAGCTACGGAGGGGATACGCAGTATTTT. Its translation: CASYGGDTQYF. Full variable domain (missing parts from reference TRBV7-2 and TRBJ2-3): GAGVSQSPSNKVTEKGKDVELRCDPISGHTALYWYRQSLGQGLEFLIYFQGNSAPDKSGLPSDRFSAERTGGSVSTLTIQRTQQEDSAVYLCASYGGDTQYFGPGTRLTVL.

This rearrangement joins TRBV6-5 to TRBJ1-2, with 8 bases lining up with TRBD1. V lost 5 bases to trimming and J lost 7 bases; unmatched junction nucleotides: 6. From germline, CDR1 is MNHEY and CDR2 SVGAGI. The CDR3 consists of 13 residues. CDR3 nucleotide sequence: TGTGCCAGCAGTCAGGGGGCTCCAGGTGGCTACACCTTC. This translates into CASSQGAPGGYTF.

CDR3 in amino acids: CASSDDRVQYTEAFF. The DNA of the CDR3 is TGTGCCAGCAGCGATGACAGGGTACAATACACTGAAGCTTTCTTT. The rearrangement uses TRBV5-8 and TRBJ1-1, with 7 bases that match TRBD1. Germline V lookup: CDR1 SGHTS, CDR2 YDEGEE. With 4 bases clipped from V and 3 bases from J, the junction kept 9 bases outside the gene matches. The CDR3 is 15 residues long.

CDR3 residues: CASSQWGRSQETQYF. The DNA of the CDR3 is TGTGCCAGCAGCCAATGGGGCAGGAGTCAAGAGACCCAGTACTTC. V usage is TRBV14 and J usage is TRBJ2-5; tentative D call: TRBD1 (5 bases). In germline, CDR1 is SGHDN, CDR2 FVKESK. The CDR3 runs to 15 residues. Trimming pared 2 bases from V and 2 bases from J, leaving 12 bases between.

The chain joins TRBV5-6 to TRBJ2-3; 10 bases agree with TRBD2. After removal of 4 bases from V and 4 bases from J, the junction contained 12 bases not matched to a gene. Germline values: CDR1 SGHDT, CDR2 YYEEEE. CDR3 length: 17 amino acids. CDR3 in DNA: TGTGCCAGCAGCCTGGGCCTACTAGCGGGAAGGTCAGATACGCAGTATTTT. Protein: CASSLGLLAGRSDTQYF.

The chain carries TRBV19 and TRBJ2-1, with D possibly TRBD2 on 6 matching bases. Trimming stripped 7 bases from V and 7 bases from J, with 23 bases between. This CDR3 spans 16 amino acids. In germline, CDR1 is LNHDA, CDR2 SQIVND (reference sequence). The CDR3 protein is CASTTFPDSGLNEQFF. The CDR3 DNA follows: TGTGCCAGTACCACCTTCCCTGATAGCGGCTTGAATGAGCAGTTCTTC.

The DNA of the CDR3 is TGTGCCAGCAGCCGCCTCCAGGGACTCTCTGGAAACACCATATATTTT. This translates into CASSRLQGLSGNTIYF. V is TRBV11-2 and J is TRBJ1-3; possible D gene TRBD1, 5 bases. Germline CDR1 is SGHAT and CDR2 is FQNNGV. This CDR3 comprises 16 residues. V lost 5 bases and J 0 bases, leaving 14 bases between the germline ends.

This CDR3 is CASSKGERASYNEQFF. As DNA, the CDR3 is TGTGCCAGCAGCAAAGGTGAGAGAGCGTCCTACAATGAGCAGTTCTTC. The V call is TRBV21-1, the J call TRBJ2-1; no DNA check was done on the table's D call, TRBD2. TRBV21-1 is a documented pseudogene. This CDR3 contains 16 residues.

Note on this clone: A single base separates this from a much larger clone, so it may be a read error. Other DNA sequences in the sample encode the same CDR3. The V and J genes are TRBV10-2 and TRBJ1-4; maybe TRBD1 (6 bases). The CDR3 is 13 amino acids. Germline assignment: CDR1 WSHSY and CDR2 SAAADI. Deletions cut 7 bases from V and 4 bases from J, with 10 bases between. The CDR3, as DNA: TGCGCCAGCACGGGACATCTTAATGAAAAACTGTTTTTT. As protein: CASTGHLNEKLFF.

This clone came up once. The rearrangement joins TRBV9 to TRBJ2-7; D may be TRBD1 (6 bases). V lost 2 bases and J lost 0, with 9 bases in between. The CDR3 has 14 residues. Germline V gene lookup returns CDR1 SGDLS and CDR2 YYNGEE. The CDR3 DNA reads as TGTGCCAGCAGCGTCACAGGGTTCTCCTACGAGCAGTACTTC. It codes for CASSVTGFSYEQYF.

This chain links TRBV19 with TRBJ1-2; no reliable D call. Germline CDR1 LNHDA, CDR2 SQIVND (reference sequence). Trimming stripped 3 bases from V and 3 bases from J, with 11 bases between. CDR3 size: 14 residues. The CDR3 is CASSMVFTDYGYTF. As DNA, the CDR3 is TGTGCCAGTAGTATGGTGTTTACGGACTATGGCTACACCTTC.

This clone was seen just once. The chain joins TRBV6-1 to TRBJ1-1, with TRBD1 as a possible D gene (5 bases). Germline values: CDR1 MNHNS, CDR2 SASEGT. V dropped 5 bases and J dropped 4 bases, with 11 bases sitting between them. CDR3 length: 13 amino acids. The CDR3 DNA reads TGTGCCAGCAGTCTGGGCGGGACCACTGAAGCTTTCTTT. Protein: CASSLGGTTEAFF.

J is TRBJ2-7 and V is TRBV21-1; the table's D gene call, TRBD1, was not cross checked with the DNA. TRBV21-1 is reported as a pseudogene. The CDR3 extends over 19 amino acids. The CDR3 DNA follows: TGTGCCAGCAGCAAATTAGGCGCGGGACAGGGAAACAGCTCCTACGAGCAGTACTTC. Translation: CASSKLGAGQGNSSYEQYF.

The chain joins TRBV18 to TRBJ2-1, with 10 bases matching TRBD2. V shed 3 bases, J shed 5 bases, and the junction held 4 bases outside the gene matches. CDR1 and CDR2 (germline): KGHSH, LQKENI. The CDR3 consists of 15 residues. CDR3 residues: CASSPGLANHNEQFF. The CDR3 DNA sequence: TGTGCCAGCTCACCGGGACTAGCGAACCACAATGAGCAGTTCTTC. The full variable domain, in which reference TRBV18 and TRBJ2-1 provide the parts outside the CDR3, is NAGVMQNPRHLVRRRGQEARLRCSPMKGHSHVYWYRQLPEEGLKFMVYLQKENIIDESGMPKERFSAEFPKEGPSILRIQQVVRGDSAAYFCASSPGLANHNEQFFGPGTRLTVL.